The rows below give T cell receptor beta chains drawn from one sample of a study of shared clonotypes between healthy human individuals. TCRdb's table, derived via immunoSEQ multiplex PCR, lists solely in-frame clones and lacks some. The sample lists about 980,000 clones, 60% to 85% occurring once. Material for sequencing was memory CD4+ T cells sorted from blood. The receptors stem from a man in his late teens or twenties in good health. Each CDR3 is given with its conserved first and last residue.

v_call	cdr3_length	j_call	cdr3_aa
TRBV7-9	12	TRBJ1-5	CATQRRSEPQHF
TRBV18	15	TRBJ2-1	CASSPGVGLYNEQFF
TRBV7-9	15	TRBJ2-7	CASSLSGAVSYEQYF
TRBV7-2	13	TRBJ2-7	CASGLAGGYEQYF
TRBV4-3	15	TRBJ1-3	CASSQEGAAGNTIYF
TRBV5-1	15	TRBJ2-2	CASRPGTTNTGELFF
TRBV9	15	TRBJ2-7	CASSVGRQGLYEQYF
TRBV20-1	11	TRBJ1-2	CSARDLPEYTF
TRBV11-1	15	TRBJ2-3	CASSHGQRSTDTQYF
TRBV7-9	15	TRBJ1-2	CASSLDARQGDGYTF
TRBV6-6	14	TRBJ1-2	CASRSPTRLGGYTF
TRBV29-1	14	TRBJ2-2	CSVGGGKNTGELFF
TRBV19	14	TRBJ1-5	CASSMGVDNQPQHF
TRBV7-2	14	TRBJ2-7	CASSLGGSSHEQYF
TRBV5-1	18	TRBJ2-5	CASSLALAGGPRQETQYF
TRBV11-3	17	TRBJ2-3	CASSLGTAFTSTDTQYF
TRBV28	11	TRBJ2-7	CASYKLSEQYF
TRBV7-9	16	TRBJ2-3	CASSFPLAGVRDTQYF
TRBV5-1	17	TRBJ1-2	CASSFGGKSGELDGYTF
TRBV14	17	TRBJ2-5	CASSQEFGTGSSETQYF
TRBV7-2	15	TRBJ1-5	CASSYAATNNQPQHF
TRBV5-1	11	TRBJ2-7	CASRKGDEQYF
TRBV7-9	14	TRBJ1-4	CASSLEAQALKLFF
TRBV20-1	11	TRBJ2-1	CSARDLTGSFF
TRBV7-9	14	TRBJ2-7	CASSFGQGSYEQYF
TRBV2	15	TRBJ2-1	CASSKTANLYNEQFF
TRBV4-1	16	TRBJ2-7	CASSHRAQDRSYEQYF
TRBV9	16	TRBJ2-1	CASSVGLAGLYNEQFF
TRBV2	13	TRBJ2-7	CASSEGGRYEQYF
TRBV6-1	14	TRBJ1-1	CASSAREMNTEAFF
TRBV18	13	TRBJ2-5	CASSPSGAETQYF
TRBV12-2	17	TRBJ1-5	CASRPPPTDRDVQPQHF
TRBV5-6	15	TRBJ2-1	CASSHRQGSYNEQFF
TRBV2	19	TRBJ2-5	CASSEGSFIGAFQGETQYF
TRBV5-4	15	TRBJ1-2	CASSHRQGDVYGYTF
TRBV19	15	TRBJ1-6	CASSPEAGIRSPLHF
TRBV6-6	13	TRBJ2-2	CASKEGFTGELFF
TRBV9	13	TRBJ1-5	CASSPFGGRPQHF
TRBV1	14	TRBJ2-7	CTSSPPGHNYEQYF
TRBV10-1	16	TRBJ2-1	CASSDSRLALRDEQFF
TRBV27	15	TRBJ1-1	CASSSDSLPNTEAFF
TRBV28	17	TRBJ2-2	CASRPIAGGPGTGELFF
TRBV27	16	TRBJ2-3	CASSGLREKSADTQYF
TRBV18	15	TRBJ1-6	CASSPTSPSNSPLHF